This entry describes one T cell receptor beta chain. CDR3 length equals 14 residues. The germline V gene encodes CDR1 MDHEN and CDR2 SYDVKM. V shed 3 bases, J shed 8 bases, and the junction held 5 bases outside the gene matches. These data are taken from a study of blood T cell repertoires in COVID-19. Study as a whole: The analysed material was cDNA or gDNA that came from T cells, B-cell-depleted T cells, or PBMCs.

In the study's own analysis: Using reference gene primer amplification, nucleated cell counts were estimated. Repertoires were generated with immunoSEQ multiplex PCR, while TCRdb's copy carries only in-frame clones and drops some. V and J calls and clone size are copied from that table; D and trimming were computed from the DNA. The sample has 300,000 or so clones; 90% are singletons. This clonotype was obtained from a woman in her 30s with COVID-19, enrolled during active disease. The specimen was peripheral blood. The rearrangement joins TRBV28 to TRBJ1-4; 8 nucleotides align to TRBD1. The CDR3 coding sequence is TGTGCCAGCAGTTTGACAGGGGAAGGGGAAAAACTGTTTTTT. Its protein product is CASSLTGEGEKLFF.